This TCR beta chain comes out of a study of metastatic and nonmetastatic thyroid tumors. None of the patients had undergone any treatment ahead of thyroid surgery. TCRdb re-called the PCR reads through MiXCR. The data show about 60,000 clones, 15% to 20% seen once. This TCR came from a male donor with papillary thyroid cancer or a benign thyroid nodule (not recorded which). Some clones in this sample may be carry-over from other donors' samples. What was sequenced was blood.

The CDR3 protein is CASSSTTYSYEQYF. The CDR3 coding sequence is TGTGCCAGCAGTTCCACGACATACTCCTACGAGCAGTACTTC. The rearrangement uses TRBV6-1 and TRBJ2-7; D unclear. Germline V gene data show CDR1 as MNHNS and CDR2 as SASEGT. V was shortened by 5 bases and J by 0 bases, with 11 bases between the two germline ends. The CDR3 length is 14 residues.